The clone carrying this T cell receptor beta chain came up a few times. Its antigen is as yet unknown. The CDR3 totals 12 residues. V was shortened by 6 bases and J by 4 bases, with 7 bases between the two germline ends. The sample belongs to a study of molecular identifiers for immune sequencing clone quantification. Study-wide findings and caveats: A shared barcode on identical TCR molecules could lead to underestimated sizes for highly expanded clones. Clones above 20 RNA copies contained over 98% of effector molecules but under 1% of naive ones.

It was with previously described methods and listed TCR primers that bulk TCR libraries were made. One entry per CDR3 protein results from TCRdb running MiXCR on the PCR reads. The table lists 300,000 to 400,000 distinct CDR3 sequences, roughly a fifth of them singletons. Sequenced material: naive CD8+ T cells from blood, with Jurkat cell RNA spiked in. The subset here: FACS-sorted CD8+CD4-CCR7+CD45RA+ naive T cells. The TCR originated in a human donor in good health. Some libraries in this study had Jurkat cell RNA spiked in. The chain couples TRBV12-3 or TRBV12-4 to TRBJ1-5; maybe TRBD1 (6 bases). In nucleotides, the CDR3 is TGTGCCAGCAGCACAGGGAATCAGCCCCAGCATTTT. Translated: CASSTGNQPQHF.